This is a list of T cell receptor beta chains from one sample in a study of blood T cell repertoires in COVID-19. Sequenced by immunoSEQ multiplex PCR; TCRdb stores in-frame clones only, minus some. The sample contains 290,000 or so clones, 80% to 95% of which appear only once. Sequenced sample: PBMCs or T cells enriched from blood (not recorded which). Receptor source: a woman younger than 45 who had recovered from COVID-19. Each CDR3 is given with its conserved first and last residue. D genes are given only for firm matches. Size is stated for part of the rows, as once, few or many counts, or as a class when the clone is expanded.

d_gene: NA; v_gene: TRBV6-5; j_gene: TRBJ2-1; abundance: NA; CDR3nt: TGTGCCAGCACTGTCGACAATGAGCAGTTCTTC; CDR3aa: CASTVDNEQFF
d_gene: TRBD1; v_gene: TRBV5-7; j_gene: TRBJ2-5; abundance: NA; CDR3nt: TGTGCCAGCAGCCCGGACAGGGAAGGGCACCAAGAGACCCAGTACTTC; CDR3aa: CASSPDREGHQETQYF
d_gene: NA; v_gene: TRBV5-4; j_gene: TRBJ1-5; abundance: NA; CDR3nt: TGTGCCAGCAGCGCCGGCCTAGATAGCAATCAGCCCCAGCATTTT; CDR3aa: CASSAGLDSNQPQHF
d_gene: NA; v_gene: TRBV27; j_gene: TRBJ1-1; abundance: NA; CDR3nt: TGTGCCAGCAGTTTAAGGCCGGGGTTAAACACTGAAGCTTTCTTT; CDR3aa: CASSLRPGLNTEAFF
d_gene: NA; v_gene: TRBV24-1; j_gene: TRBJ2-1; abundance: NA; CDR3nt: TGTGCCACCAGTGAGAGCAGGTACAATGAGCAGTTCTTC; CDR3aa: CATSESRYNEQFF
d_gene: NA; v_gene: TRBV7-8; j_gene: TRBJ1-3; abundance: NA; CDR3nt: TGTGCCAGCAGCCCAGTTGGCACTGGAAACACCATATATTTT; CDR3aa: CASSPVGTGNTIYF
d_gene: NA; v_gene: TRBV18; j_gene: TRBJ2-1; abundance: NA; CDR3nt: TGTGCCAGCTCACCTTCCGGGTCCGACAATGAGCAGTTCTTC; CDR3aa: CASSPSGSDNEQFF
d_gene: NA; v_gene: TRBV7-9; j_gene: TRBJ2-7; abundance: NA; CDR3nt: TGTGCCAGCAGCTCGTTGCAGGGGACCTCCTACGAGCAGTACTTC; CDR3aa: CASSSLQGTSYEQYF
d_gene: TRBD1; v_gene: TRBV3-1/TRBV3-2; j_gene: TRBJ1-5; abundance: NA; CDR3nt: TGTGCCAGCAGCCAAGATGGACAGGGCAATCAGCCCCAGCATTTT; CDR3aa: CASSQDGQGNQPQHF
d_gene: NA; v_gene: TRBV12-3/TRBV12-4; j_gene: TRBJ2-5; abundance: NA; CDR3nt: TGTGCCAGCAGTTTTCACGGGGAGACCCAGTACTTC; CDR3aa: CASSFHGETQYF
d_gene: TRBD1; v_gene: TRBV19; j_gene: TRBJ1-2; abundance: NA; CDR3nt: TGTGCCAGTAGTATCGGGCCGACAGGGTATGGCTACACCTTC; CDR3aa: CASSIGPTGYGYTF
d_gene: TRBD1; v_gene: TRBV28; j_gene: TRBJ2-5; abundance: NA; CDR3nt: TGTGCCAGCAGTTCCAATCTCCGGGGACAGGGGGGGACCCAGTACTTC; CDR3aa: CASSSNLRGQGGTQYF
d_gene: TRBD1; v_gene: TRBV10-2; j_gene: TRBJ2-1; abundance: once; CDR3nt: TGCGCCAGCACCAAAGGGGGCTTCTACAATGAGCAGTTCTTC; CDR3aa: CASTKGGFYNEQFF
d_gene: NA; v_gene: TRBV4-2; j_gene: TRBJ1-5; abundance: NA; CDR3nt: TGTGCCAGCAGCCAAGACGAGTCAGGTCCAAAGCAGCCCCAGCATTTT; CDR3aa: CASSQDESGPKQPQHF
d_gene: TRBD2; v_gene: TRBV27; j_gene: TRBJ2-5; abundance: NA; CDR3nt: TGTGCCAGCAGTTTAAAGGGAGGGAACCAAGAGACCCAGTACTTC; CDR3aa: CASSLKGGNQETQYF
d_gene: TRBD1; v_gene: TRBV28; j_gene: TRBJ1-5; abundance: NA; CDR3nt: TGTGCCAGCAGTCCAGATATACCGGGACAGGGGTTTTCCAATCAGCCCCAGCATTTT; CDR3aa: CASSPDIPGQGFSNQPQHF